These 32 T cell receptor beta chains came from one sample sequenced in a study of CD8 T cells in ankylosing spondylitis. Study findings and constraints: Characteristic, it appeared, of ankylosing spondylitis blood was a TCR beta motif of several highly homologous variants.

TCRdb called the 5' RACE reads again in MiXCR, with one record for every CDR3 protein. The repertoire holds roughly 450,000 distinct CDR3 sequences, with around 26% as singletons. What these receptors recognize is not known. The sequencing input was blood, either unsorted or a sorted T cell fraction (not recorded which). The receptors shown here come from a male donor with ankylosing spondylitis.

The chain links TRBV5-6 to TRBJ2-1; 9 bases map to TRBD2. The germline V gene has CDR1 SGHDT and CDR2 YYEEEE. With 0 bases clipped from V and 10 bases from J, the junction kept 8 bases outside the gene matches. The CDR3 totals 15 residues. In nucleotides, the CDR3 is TGTGCCAGCAGCTTGGTTCCTAGCGGGATCCCCGAGCAGTTCTTC. This translates into CASSLVPSGIPEQFF.

This clonotype was detected many times. The rearrangement links TRBV7-2 to TRBJ2-3; D gene uncertain. Germline V gene sequence: CDR1 SGHTA, CDR2 FQGNSA. V lost 3 bases, J lost 2 bases, and 9 bases lay in between. The length of the CDR3 is 14 residues. The CDR3 DNA reads as TGTGCCAGCAGCTTCTCGGACGTCACAGATACGCAGTATTTT. It specifies CASSFSDVTDTQYF.

The CDR3 DNA reads as TGTGCCAGCAGTTTAATTGGTTCCCACCCAGATACGCAGTATTTT. Its translation: CASSLIGSHPDTQYF. The chain joins TRBV27 to TRBJ2-3, with D unclear. The CDR3 totals 15 residues. The ends were cut back, 2 bases at V and 4 bases at J, with 13 bases in the middle. Germline CDR1 MNHEY, CDR2 SMNVEV (reference sequence).

The chain couples TRBV7-2 to TRBJ2-7; D is possibly TRBD1 (6 bases). Trimming took off 5 bases at V and 2 bases at J, with 16 bases between the two ends. Per the germline V gene, CDR1 is SGHTA and CDR2 is FQGNSA. This CDR3 region has 15 residues. This CDR3 is CASSRDNPEPYEQYF. CDR3 nucleotides: TGTGCCAGCAGCAGGGACAACCCCGAGCCCTACGAGCAGTACTTC.

The V call is TRBV7-8, the J call TRBJ1-1; D not certain. The CDR3 is 15 residues long. CDR1 is SGHVS, CDR2 FQNEAQ, per germline. Between the trimmed V and J ends, which lost 0 bases and 2 bases, there was a span of 10 bases. This CDR3 reads CASSLAGPENTEAFF. The CDR3 nucleotides are TGTGCCAGCAGCTTAGCGGGCCCGGAAAACACTGAAGCTTTCTTT.

This chain joins TRBV5-1 and TRBJ2-1, with unresolved D. The V gene's germline CDR1 is SGHRS and CDR2 YFSETQ. The CDR3 is made up of 15 amino acids. V gave up 0 bases and J gave up 5 bases, with 12 bases separating them. The CDR3 reads CASSLVYRSNNEQFF. For the CDR3, the DNA is TGCGCCAGCAGCTTGGTTTACAGAAGCAACAATGAGCAGTTCTTC.

The CDR3 bases are TGTGCCAGCAGCTTAGCGACCGACGGACGGCCCGGAACCCTCCACTTT. It yields the protein CASSLATDGRPGTLHF. The chain links TRBV7-9 to TRBJ1-6; no clear D gene. Trimming removed 0 bases from V and 14 bases from J, with 20 bases in between. The germline gives CDR1 SEHNR, CDR2 FQNEAQ (reference sequence). There are 16 residues in the CDR3.

This clonotype appeared a few times. The chain uses TRBV10-3 and TRBJ1-1, with a weak D call TRBD1 (6 bases). V lost 7 bases to trimming and J lost 1 base, with 16 bases between them. Germline V gene sequence: CDR1 ENHRY, CDR2 SYGVKD. This CDR3 has 15 residues. CDR3 amino acids: CAITMTRQANTEAFF. The DNA for the CDR3 is TGTGCCATCACAATGACCCGACAGGCGAACACTGAAGCTTTCTTT.

This clonotype was found a few times. This CDR3 reads CASSQDRLIAGGHEQFF. The CDR3 nucleotides are TGTGCCAGCAGCCAAGATCGTTTGATAGCGGGAGGACATGAGCAGTTCTTC. The V call is TRBV3-1, the J call TRBJ2-1; 10 bases are shared with TRBD2. The CDR3 extends over 17 amino acids. Per germline, CDR1 LGHDT and CDR2 YNNKEL (reference sequence). With V trimmed by 0 bases and J by 8 bases, 10 bases remained unmatched.

V usage is TRBV2 and J usage is TRBJ2-3; D remains unclear. V was cut by 7 bases and J by 0 bases, with 14 bases left in between. Germline lookup yields CDR1 SNHLY and CDR2 FYNNEI. This CDR3 region has 15 residues. CDR3 protein: CASTPPRRSTDTQYF. CDR3 DNA: TGTGCCAGCACCCCCCCTAGGCGGAGCACAGATACGCAGTATTTT.

This clonotype showed up just a few times. This chain uses TRBV12-3 or TRBV12-4 with TRBJ2-7; D is undetermined. The CDR3 spans 13 residues. The V end lost 1 base, the J end lost 7 bases, and 11 bases lay between the germline ends. The CDR3 bases are TGTGCCAGCAGTTTAGGGACCCCGCTGGAGCAGTACGTC. Translation gives CASSLGTPLEQYV.

The chain combines TRBV12-3 or TRBV12-4 with TRBJ1-5, with D possibly being TRBD1 (6 bases). This CDR3 has 16 residues. V lost 1 base to trimming and J lost 5 bases, with 15 bases between them. CDR3 nucleotides: TGTGCCAGCAGTTTAGGCGGGGGCCGGGGGTATCAGCCCCAGCATTTT. Translation gives CASSLGGGRGYQPQHF.

This clonotype appeared many times. This sequence joins TRBV5-1 and TRBJ2-3; D gene ambiguous. Germline V gives CDR1 SGHRS, CDR2 YFSETQ. V lost 5 bases and J lost 5, with 6 bases in between. This CDR3 is 11 amino acids long. CDR3 sequence: CASRGGDTQYF. The CDR3 DNA reads as TGCGCCAGCAGAGGCGGAGATACGCAGTATTTT.

The V and J genes are TRBV18 and TRBJ2-2; tentatively, D is TRBD1 (5 bases). CDR3 length: 14 residues. V lost 5 bases and J lost 7, with 14 bases in between. Germline V CDR1 and CDR2: KGHSH, LQKENI. As DNA, the CDR3 is TGTGCCAGCTCAAAGCAGGGTGACGACGGGGAGCTGTTTTTT. It yields the protein CASSKQGDDGELFF.

The sample holds one count of this clonotype. The chain recombines TRBV20-1 with TRBJ1-4, with 11 bases aligning to TRBD1. Germline V lookup: CDR1 DFQATT, CDR2 SNEGSKA (reference sequence). The trim removed 6 bases at V and 8 bases at J, leaving 5 bases unmatched. This CDR3 spans 13 amino acids. The DNA for the CDR3 is TGCAGTGCCCGGACAGGGGGCGAAGAAAAACTGTTTTTT. It encodes CSARTGGEEKLFF.

The chain uses TRBV3-1 and TRBJ2-7, with 9 bases aligning to TRBD2. V lost 10 bases to trimming and J lost 6 bases; unmatched junction nucleotides: 10. CDR3 length: 13 residues. Germline assignment: CDR1 LGHDT and CDR2 YNNKEL (reference sequence). As DNA, the CDR3 is TGTGCCACCCGATTGGCGGGAGGGCCCGAGCAGTACTTC. This codes for CATRLAGGPEQYF.

This clonotype has just a few counts. The J gene is TRBJ2-6, the V gene TRBV6-1; no definite D call. The CDR3 runs 18 residues. The V gene lost 2 bases and the J gene lost 0 bases, with 14 bases spanning the gap. CDR1 and CDR2 (germline): MNHNS, SASEGT. The CDR3 loop is CASSESFDLASGANVLTF. CDR3 coding DNA: TGTGCCAGCAGTGAATCGTTCGATTTAGCCTCTGGGGCCAACGTCCTGACTTTC.

This clonotype was observed many times. The chain combines TRBV7-2 with TRBJ2-7, with a weak D call TRBD2 (5 bases). This CDR3 is 15 amino acids long. V shed 0 bases and J shed 3 bases, with 12 bases lying between them. Looked up from germline, CDR1 is SGHTA and CDR2 is FQGNSA. Written as DNA, the CDR3 is TGTGCCAGCAGCTTAGCGTCTAGCCGTTTCTACGAGCAGTACTTC. The encoded protein is CASSLASSRFYEQYF.

The chain links TRBV5-5 to TRBJ2-7; perhaps TRBD1 as D (6 bases). The CDR3 loop spans 14 amino acids. The V and J ends lost 0 bases and 3 bases respectively, with 10 bases between them. The germline gives CDR1 SGHKS, CDR2 YYEKEE (reference sequence). This CDR3 is CASSLDRVYYEQYV. The CDR3 bases are TGTGCCAGCAGCTTGGACAGGGTGTACTACGAGCAGTACGTC.

This sequence joins TRBV3-1 and TRBJ2-1, with D possibly being TRBD1 (5 bases). Germline assignment: CDR1 LGHDT and CDR2 YNNKEL (reference sequence). This CDR3 is 14 amino acids long. V lost 2 bases and J 8 bases, leaving 13 bases between the germline ends. The CDR3 DNA reads TGTGCCAGCAGCCAAAGGACGGTGGGGCATGAGCAGTTCTTC. Amino acids: CASSQRTVGHEQFF.

The V call is TRBV5-5, the J call TRBJ2-7, with TRBD1 identical over 9 bases. CDR1 SGHKS and CDR2 YYEKEE come from the germline V gene (reference sequence). This CDR3 comprises 14 residues. Trimming at V came to 6 bases and at J to 5 bases, leaving 9 bases not matched to a gene. The CDR3 nucleotides read TGTGCCAGCAATGCCGGGACAGGGCCCAACGAGCAGTACTTC. Protein sequence: CASNAGTGPNEQYF.

A few counts support this clonotype. The V and J genes are TRBV7-9 and TRBJ2-5, with TRBD1 matching 7 bases. The CDR3 consists of 14 residues. Germline assignment: CDR1 SEHNR and CDR2 FQNEAQ (reference sequence). V shed 5 bases, J shed 9 bases, and the junction held 12 bases outside the gene matches. CDR3 DNA: TGTGCCAGCAGCGCACAGCTAACTCAGGGGGCCCAGTACTTC. Translating it yields CASSAQLTQGAQYF.

In the case of this clonotype: The missing conserved phenylalanine or tryptophan at the end of this CDR3 makes a read error likely. The chain is built from TRBV20-1 and TRBJ2-1; 9 bases match TRBD2. Looked up from germline, CDR1 is DFQATT and CDR2 is SNEGSKA (reference sequence). The CDR3 extends over 15 amino acids. This CDR3 reads CCAGGAGGPFGEQFL. CDR3 DNA sequence: TGCTGTGCCGGAGGGGCGGGAGGGCCGTTTGGGGAGCAGTTCCTC.

V is TRBV12-3 or TRBV12-4 and J is TRBJ2-3, with 10 bases identical to TRBD2. V was pared by 5 bases and J by 3 bases, with 8 bases of the junction left unmatched. This CDR3 comprises 16 residues. The CDR3 is CASSRTSGGGTDTQYF. The CDR3 bases are TGTGCCAGCAGTAGGACCAGCGGGGGGGGGACAGATACGCAGTATTTT.

This chain joins TRBV20-1 and TRBJ2-7; 9 nucleotides align to TRBD2. Germline values: CDR1 DFQATT, CDR2 SNEGSKA (reference sequence). Trimming removed 3 bases from V and 3 bases from J; junction bases left unmatched: 9. This CDR3 spans 15 amino acids. The CDR3 DNA sequence: TGCAGTGCTAGTCCCCCCGCTAGCGGGGACTACGAGCAGTACTTC. Residues: CSASPPASGDYEQYF.

The chain combines TRBV9 with TRBJ2-1; maybe TRBD1 (6 bases). Deletions cut 1 base from V and 9 bases from J, with 11 bases between. The V gene's germline CDR1 is SGDLS and CDR2 YYNGEE. The CDR3 sequence is 13 residues long. The CDR3 DNA reads as TGTGCCAGCAGCGTACTCCAGGGGAGTGAGCAGTTCTTC. It codes for CASSVLQGSEQFF.

Only a few counts were recorded for this clonotype. The J gene is TRBJ2-3, the V gene TRBV6-1, with D perhaps TRBD2 (6 bases). CDR1 and CDR2 (germline): MNHNS, SASEGT. The CDR3 extends over 14 amino acids. V lost 6 bases to trimming and J lost 0 bases, with 10 bases between them. The CDR3 loop reads CASRESGSTDTQYF. DNA of the CDR3: TGTGCCAGCAGAGAAAGCGGGAGCACAGATACGCAGTATTTT.

This clonotype was observed a few times. The J gene is TRBJ1-5, the V gene TRBV7-2; D is ambiguous. This CDR3 spans 15 amino acids. CDR1 and CDR2 (germline): SGHTA, FQGNSA. V lost 2 bases and J 1 base, leaving 9 bases between the germline ends. The CDR3 nucleotides read TGTGCCAGCAGCTTATACCCGGCGAGCAATCAGCCCCAGCATTTT. Protein sequence: CASSLYPASNQPQHF.

The chain combines TRBV11-2 with TRBJ2-1, with D perhaps matching TRBD2 (6 bases). The ends were cut back, 5 bases at V and 4 bases at J, with 12 bases in the middle. The CDR3 has 14 residues. Per the germline V gene, CDR1 is SGHAT and CDR2 is FQNNGV. The DNA of the CDR3 is TGTGCCAGCAGCAACGGGACTTTTTACAATGAGCAGTTCTTC. Translating gives CASSNGTFYNEQFF.

This clonotype was found a few times. The genes are TRBV7-9 and TRBJ2-1, with D perhaps matching TRBD2 (5 bases). V was pared by 5 bases and J by 3 bases, with 20 bases between. Germline V gene sequence: CDR1 SEHNR, CDR2 FQNEAQ (reference sequence). The CDR3 has 17 amino acids. CDR3 amino acids: CASSLREGAAGYNEQFF. Here the CDR3 DNA reads TGTGCCAGCAGCCTCCGGGAAGGAGCGGCCGGCTACAATGAGCAGTTCTTC.

V gene TRBV25-1 combines with J gene TRBJ2-4; TRBD1 aligns across 9 bases. J was trimmed by 6 bases and V by 3 bases; bases with no gene match: 9. Germline lookup yields CDR1 MGHDK and CDR2 SYGVNS. The CDR3 is 16 residues long. The CDR3 DNA is TGTGCCAGCAGTGACCCGACAGGGGGATATCTAAACATTCAGTACTTC. Protein sequence: CASSDPTGGYLNIQYF.

This clonotype was seen only once. The V gene is TRBV5-5, the J gene TRBJ1-2; the D gene is possibly TRBD1 (5 bases). This CDR3 spans 14 amino acids. The V end was cut by 4 bases, the J end by 0 bases, with 10 bases between. CDR1 and CDR2 (germline): SGHKS, YYEKEE (reference sequence). DNA for the CDR3: TGTGCCAGCAGCCGACAGCTTTCTAACTATGGCTACACCTTC. Protein: CASSRQLSNYGYTF. The full variable domain, rest sourced from reference TRBV5-5 and TRBJ1-2, is DAGVTQSPTHLIKTRGQQVTLRCSPISGHKSVSWYQQVLGQGPQFIFQYYEKEERGRGNFPDRFSARQFPNYSSELNVNALLLGDSALYLCASSRQLSNYGYTFGSGTRLTVV.